This record concerns one T cell receptor beta chain sequence. Its matching antigen is unknown. Relative to the germline gene, one junction end is altered; a read error may explain this. A modified ARM-PCR protocol with three rounds of nested PCR amplified TCRbeta. One entry per CDR3 protein results from TCRdb running MiXCR on the multiplex PCR reads. Of around 86,000 distinct CDR3 sequences in the sample, roughly 72% were seen once. This entry comes from a study of tumor and adjacent non-tumor tissue in lung cancer. This sample's RNA came from whole unsorted tissue. Newly diagnosed lung cancer patients had thoracic surgery in China, August–late 2014, without prior chemotherapy. This CDR3 spans 15 amino acids. The germline V gene encodes CDR1 SGHNT and CDR2 YENEEA. Points from the study as a whole: Compared with tumor, normal lung showed significantly lower TCR diversity. Top 100 clones took a larger repertoire share in normal lung.

The sequence was collected from a woman aged 40 to 50 with non-small cell lung cancer. V and J are TRBV11-3 and TRBJ2-3, with D possibly being TRBD2 (5 bases). Source material: lung tumor tissue. CDR3 in amino acids: CASSPGLADTDAQYF. The CDR3 DNA reads TGTGCCAGCAGTCCGGGATTAGCAGACACAGATGCGCAGTATTTT.